Below, 25 T cell receptor beta chains from the same sample are listed, as sequenced in a study of identical twins. TCRdb reprocessed the 5' RACE reads with MiXCR, giving one entry per CDR3 protein. Of some 500,000 distinct CDR3 sequences listed, roughly 9.9% are singletons. This sample also appeared in a second study, on yellow fever vaccine responses in identical twins.

Sequences were obtained from PBMCs. These receptor sequences come from a woman aged 18-29 years in good health.

Only a few counts were recorded for this clonotype. This chain connects TRBV28 to TRBJ2-7; tentatively, D is TRBD2 (5 bases). Germline-derived CDR1 and CDR2 are MDHEN and SYDVKM. The V end was cut by 3 bases, the J end by 4 bases, with 10 bases between. CDR3 length: 13 residues. This CDR3 is CASSFGRYYEQYF. CDR3 sequence (DNA): TGTGCCAGCAGTTTTGGGAGATATTACGAGCAGTACTTC.

This clonotype was found many times. This chain joins TRBV4-2 and TRBJ1-2; weak D call: TRBD1 (5 bases). V lost 2 bases and J lost 5, with 12 bases in between. CDR1 is LGHNA and CDR2 is YNFKEQ in the germline V gene. This CDR3 comprises 14 residues. The CDR3 here is CASSQSDSEYGYTF. The CDR3 bases are TGTGCCAGCAGCCAATCAGACAGCGAATATGGCTACACCTTC.

This clonotype has ten or more counts. V is TRBV20-1 and J is TRBJ2-2, with D tentatively TRBD1 (5 bases). Germline CDR1 reads DFQATT; CDR2 reads SNEGSKA (reference sequence). This CDR3 is 16 amino acids long. V was shortened by 1 base and J by 1 base, with 13 bases between the two germline ends. CDR3 residues: CSARGVGRLNTGELFF. The CDR3 DNA reads as TGCAGTGCTAGAGGGGTGGGGCGGCTGAACACCGGGGAGCTGTTTTTT.

This clonotype has more than one count but fewer than ten. The chain joins TRBV20-1 to TRBJ2-3, with D possibly being TRBD2 (5 bases). Trimming took off 6 bases at V and 2 bases at J, with 15 bases between the two ends. There are 14 residues in the CDR3. The V gene's germline CDR1 is DFQATT and CDR2 SNEGSKA (reference sequence). The CDR3 sequence: CSARAAGITDTQYF. The CDR3 DNA reads TGCAGTGCCCGAGCTGCGGGCATCACAGATACGCAGTATTTT.

The chain has TRBV7-9 and TRBJ2-7, with a tentative D call TRBD1 (6 bases). CDR1 is SEHNR, CDR2 FQNEAQ, per germline (reference sequence). The CDR3 totals 17 residues. Trimming took 4 bases from V and 0 from J, leaving 19 bases between them. The DNA for the CDR3 is TGTGCCAGCAGCTCTGACAGGATGGCCGAGAGCTCCTACGAGCAGTACTTC. It codes for CASSSDRMAESSYEQYF.

The chain joins TRBV4-1 to TRBJ2-3, with a tentative D call TRBD2 (5 bases). Trimming shortened V by 3 bases and J by 10 bases, and 11 bases separated the two germline ends. Germline V gives CDR1 MGHRA, CDR2 YSYEKL. There are 12 residues in the CDR3. CDR3 in DNA: TGCGCCAGCAGCCAGCCCCAACTAGCGCAGTATTTT. It codes for CASSQPQLAQYF.

The table lists this clonotype with a few counts. CDR3 nucleotide sequence: TGTGCCAGCCGATTTCGCGGGAGCTCCTACGAGCAGTACTTC. Translating it yields CASRFRGSSYEQYF. The chain joins TRBV12-3 or TRBV12-4 to TRBJ2-7, with 7 bases fitting TRBD2. The CDR3 runs to 14 residues. V lost 8 bases and J lost 0; bases outside the gene matches: 7.

In its sample, this clonotype was seen many times. V gene TRBV5-1 combines with J gene TRBJ2-2; 8 bases are a match to TRBD1. The CDR3 has 15 residues. From germline, CDR1 is SGHRS and CDR2 YFSETQ. The junction had 1 base not matched to a gene; V was cut back by 0 bases and J by 3 bases. As DNA, the CDR3 is TGCGCCAGCAGCTTGGGGACAGGGTACACCGGGGAGCTGTTTTTT. Residues: CASSLGTGYTGELFF.

This clonotype was recorded at least ten times. The V gene is TRBV6-6, the J gene TRBJ2-1, with D uncertain. The V gene's germline CDR1 is MNHNY and CDR2 SVGAGI (reference sequence). The CDR3 has 12 residues. V was shortened by 5 bases and J by 6 bases, with 8 bases between the two germline ends. DNA of the CDR3: TGTGCCAGCAGTGCAAACGGCAATGAGCAGTTCTTC. Translating gives CASSANGNEQFF.

This clonotype was found many times. The chain employs TRBV29-1 and TRBJ2-1, with D tentatively TRBD1 or TRBD2 (5 bases each). Per the germline V gene, CDR1 is SQVTM and CDR2 is ANQGSEA. CDR3 size: 11 residues. Between the trimmed V and J ends, which lost 3 bases and 5 bases, there was a span of 5 bases. DNA of the CDR3: TGCAGCGTTGAGGGGGACAATGAGCAGTTCTTC. This sequence encodes CSVEGDNEQFF.

This clonotype occurred a few times. The chain links TRBV20-1 to TRBJ1-1; unclear D gene. This CDR3 has 11 residues. The ends were cut back, 6 bases at V and 4 bases at J, with 9 bases in the middle. Germline CDR1 reads DFQATT; CDR2 reads SNEGSKA (reference sequence). The CDR3 bases are TGCAGTGCCCCCGCAGGCACTGAAGCTTTCTTT. As protein: CSAPAGTEAFF.

This clonotype was seen repeatedly, ten times or more. The rearrangement uses TRBV12-3 or TRBV12-4 and TRBJ2-1, with 12 nucleotides matching TRBD2. This CDR3 has 15 residues. Losses at the gene ends were 6 bases for V and 4 bases for J; bases not matched to a gene: 4. CDR3 sequence: CASRPGTSGYNEQFF. CDR3 coding DNA: TGTGCCAGCAGACCAGGGACTAGCGGGTACAATGAGCAGTTCTTC.

V usage is TRBV7-8 and J usage is TRBJ2-5; a possible D gene is TRBD1 (6 bases). Trimming left V 2 bases short and J 4 bases short, with 14 bases between. Germline CDR1 SGHVS, CDR2 FQNEAQ. This CDR3 is built from 15 residues. CDR3 nucleotide sequence: TGTGCCAGCAGCTTAACTTACAGGGTGGGAGAGACCCAGTACTTC. Residues: CASSLTYRVGETQYF.

This clonotype has ten or more counts. The V and J genes are TRBV7-2 and TRBJ1-4, with unresolved D. V shed 1 base and J shed 8 bases, with 8 bases lying between them. The CDR3 loop spans 13 amino acids. The germline gives CDR1 SGHTA, CDR2 FQGNSA. The CDR3 region has the DNA TGTGCCAGCAGCTTAGGGACGTACGAAAAACTGTTTTTT. It encodes CASSLGTYEKLFF.

The rearrangement links TRBV7-2 to TRBJ2-1; D is perhaps TRBD2 (7 bases). The CDR3 extends over 16 amino acids. Trimming cost V 3 bases and J 10 bases, with 22 bases left between them. Germline-derived CDR1 and CDR2 are SGHTA and FQGNSA. The CDR3 DNA reads TGTGCCAGCAGCTTTCGGGGGGCCTCTGTGGCGCGGGAGCAGTTCTTC. Its protein is CASSFRGASVAREQFF.

This chain links TRBV5-1 with TRBJ2-1; TRBD2 matches at 7 bases. The germline V gene encodes CDR1 SGHRS and CDR2 YFSETQ. The CDR3 runs to 16 residues. Losses at the gene ends were 0 bases for V and 9 bases for J; bases not matched to a gene: 12. DNA of the CDR3: TGCGCCAGCAGCTTGGTCGCCCAGCGGGGTGGCGGTGAGCAGTTCTTC. This gives the protein CASSLVAQRGGGEQFF.

This clonotype was detected many times. The rearrangement joins TRBV25-1 to TRBJ2-7; 8 bases fit TRBD1. CDR1 and CDR2 (germline): MGHDK, SYGVNS. V gave up 0 bases and J gave up 6 bases; unmatched junction bases: 10. The CDR3 spans 16 residues. The CDR3 nucleotides read TGTGCCAGCAGTGAATACCCCCACCCGACAGGGGTCGAGCAGTACTTC. Its protein product is CASSEYPHPTGVEQYF.

This clonotype came up many times. This rearrangement joins TRBV7-8 to TRBJ2-5, with D possibly matching TRBD2 (5 bases). The V end lost 3 bases, the J end lost 3 bases, and 11 bases lay between the germline ends. This CDR3 is built from 14 residues. Per germline, CDR1 SGHVS and CDR2 FQNEAQ. CDR3 region: CASSFGVREETQYF. In DNA form, the CDR3 reads TGTGCCAGCAGCTTCGGTGTGAGGGAAGAGACCCAGTACTTC.

This clonotype was seen ten or more times. The gene calls are TRBV5-1 and TRBJ1-4; TRBD1 matches at 7 bases. The J segment lost 2 bases and the V segment lost 7 bases, leaving 5 bases of the junction unmatched. CDR1 SGHRS and CDR2 YFSETQ come from the germline V gene. The CDR3 is 14 amino acids. The CDR3, as DNA: TGCGCCAGCCGCGAGGGACAGACTAATGAAAAACTGTTTTTT. This codes for CASREGQTNEKLFF.

This clonotype was detected many times. The chain couples TRBV6-2 or TRBV6-3 to TRBJ2-5, with D perhaps TRBD1 or TRBD2 (5 bases each). Trimming removed 6 bases at V and 1 base at J, with 15 bases between. CDR3 size: 15 residues. CDR1 is MNHEY and CDR2 is SVGEGT in the germline V gene. The CDR3 bases are TGTGCCAGCAGAGGGACCCATCTGGTCCAAGAGACCCAGTACTTC. It specifies CASRGTHLVQETQYF.

This clonotype was detected only a few times. The rearrangement links TRBV10-1 to TRBJ2-2; 13 bases line up with TRBD2. V lost 3 bases, J lost 6 bases, and 4 bases stayed unmatched. The CDR3 extends over 16 amino acids. CDR1 WNHNN and CDR2 SYGVQD come from the germline V gene (reference sequence). CDR3 in DNA: TGCGCCAGCAGTGACGGACTAGCGGGAGTCTCCGGGGAGCTGTTTTTT. Translation gives CASSDGLAGVSGELFF.

V is TRBV15 and J is TRBJ2-3, with D uncertain. With 0 bases removed from V and 4 bases from J, the gap between germline ends came to 5 bases. The length of the CDR3 is 13 residues. In germline, CDR1 is LNHNV, CDR2 YYDKDF (reference sequence). The CDR3 DNA sequence: TGTGCCACCAGCAGAGATGGAGCAGATACGCAGTATTTT. Amino acids: CATSRDGADTQYF. Complete variable domain (other parts from reference TRBV15 and TRBJ2-3): DAMVIQNPRYQVTQFGKPVTLSCSQTLNHNVMYWYQQKSSQAPKLLFHYYDKDFNNEADTPDNFQSRRPNTSFCFLDIRSPGLGDTAMYLCATSRDGADTQYFGPGTRLTVL.

The chain links TRBV29-1 to TRBJ1-1; no firm D call. Germline values: CDR1 SQVTM, CDR2 ANQGSEA. CDR3 length: 12 residues. Deletions cut 8 bases from V and 3 bases from J, with 13 bases between. The CDR3 coding sequence is TGCAGCTTCCTGGGGAGTTACACTGAAGCTTTCTTT. Its protein product is CSFLGSYTEAFF.

The table lists this clonotype with many counts. In nucleotides, the CDR3 is TGTGCCAGCAGTTTGGGTGACAGGGTTGGAAGCGAGCAGTACTTC. Translated, it gives CASSLGDRVGSEQYF. The chain combines TRBV27 with TRBJ2-7; TRBD1 matches 7 bases. There are 15 residues in the CDR3. Trimming at V came to 3 bases and at J to 6 bases, leaving 11 bases not matched to a gene. Germline CDR1 reads MNHEY; CDR2 reads SMNVEV (reference sequence).

This clonotype was seen more than once but under ten times. This chain links TRBV29-1 with TRBJ2-1, with 14 bases matching TRBD2. CDR3 size: 14 residues. Unmatched junction bases numbered 4, after V lost 5 bases and J lost 7 bases. Germline V gene sequence: CDR1 SQVTM, CDR2 ANQGSEA. CDR3 in amino acids: CSVLGTSGSNEQFF. For the CDR3, the DNA is TGCAGCGTTCTCGGGACTAGCGGGAGTAATGAGCAGTTCTTC.